The rows below give T cell receptor beta chains drawn from one sample of a study of T cell responses to AZD1222 COVID-19 vaccine. Assay used: immunoSEQ multiplex PCR; TCRdb lists only in-frame clones, some missing. The repertoire consists of under 200,000 clones, with roughly 91% occurring once and the leading ten covering 0.99%. Sequencing was performed on peripheral blood, taken on day 0 of AZD1222 vaccination. The receptors stem from an adult in good health. Each CDR3 is given with its conserved first and last residue. The D gene is left open where the match is weak. Part of the rows lack a size; the others show once, few, many or a class for expanded clones.

clone size: .; J gene: TRBJ2-1; V gene: TRBV18; D gene: TRBD1; CDR3 DNA: TGTGCCAGCTCACCATCTGGACAGGGCTACAATGAGCAGTTCTTC; CDR3 protein: CASSPSGQGYNEQFF
clone size: .; J gene: TRBJ2-3; V gene: TRBV20-1; D gene: TRBD2; CDR3 DNA: TGCAGTGGCGGGAGAGGAGATACGCAGTATTTT; CDR3 protein: CSGGRGDTQYF
clone size: .; J gene: TRBJ1-1; V gene: TRBV4-3; D gene: .; CDR3 DNA: TGCGCCAGCAGCCAAGAGGGGCGTGGCCCTGAAGCTTTCTTT; CDR3 protein: CASSQEGRGPEAFF
clone size: .; J gene: TRBJ2-1; V gene: TRBV19; D gene: TRBD2; CDR3 DNA: TGTGCCAGTAGGGGACTAGGGGGCAATGAGCAGTTCTTC; CDR3 protein: CASRGLGGNEQFF
clone size: .; J gene: TRBJ2-5; V gene: TRBV5-1; D gene: .; CDR3 DNA: TGCGCCAGCAGCTTGGTCGGTCTAGCAGAGACCCAGTACTTC; CDR3 protein: CASSLVGLAETQYF
clone size: .; J gene: TRBJ2-3; V gene: TRBV27; D gene: TRBD2; CDR3 DNA: TGTGCCAGCAGTTTCCCCGGGGGGGGGTTCGCAGATACGCAGTATTTT; CDR3 protein: CASSFPGGGFADTQYF
clone size: .; J gene: TRBJ1-2; V gene: TRBV29-1; D gene: .; CDR3 DNA: TGCAGCGTTTTTAGGGGAAGCTATGGCTACACCTTC; CDR3 protein: CSVFRGSYGYTF
clone size: .; J gene: TRBJ1-2; V gene: TRBV19; D gene: .; CDR3 DNA: TGTGCCAGTATGGGACAACTAAACTATGGCTACACCTTC; CDR3 protein: CASMGQLNYGYTF
clone size: .; J gene: TRBJ1-1; V gene: TRBV2; D gene: .; CDR3 DNA: TGTGCCAGCACAGAACGTAGACACCCGAACACTGAAGCTTTCTTT; CDR3 protein: CASTERRHPNTEAFF
clone size: .; J gene: TRBJ1-1; V gene: TRBV6-5; D gene: .; CDR3 DNA: TGTGCCAGCCGGGGGGACTTCGCTGAAGCTTTCTTT; CDR3 protein: CASRGDFAEAFF
clone size: once; J gene: TRBJ2-3; V gene: TRBV5-1; D gene: .; CDR3 DNA: TGCGCCAGCAGCTTTGGTTTGCGGGAAGATACGCAGTATTTT; CDR3 protein: CASSFGLREDTQYF
clone size: .; J gene: TRBJ2-7; V gene: TRBV7-7; D gene: TRBD1; CDR3 DNA: TGTGCCAGCAGCTTAGGCCGGGACAGCTCCTACGAGCAGTACTTC; CDR3 protein: CASSLGRDSSYEQYF
clone size: .; J gene: TRBJ2-7; V gene: TRBV29-1; D gene: TRBD2; CDR3 DNA: TGCAGCGTCCCGGGAGGGAACTACGAGCAGTACTTC; CDR3 protein: CSVPGGNYEQYF
clone size: .; J gene: TRBJ1-3; V gene: TRBV5-1; D gene: .; CDR3 DNA: TGCGCCAGCAGCCTCTTAGCCGGGACGGGCAATGGAAACACCATATATTTT; CDR3 protein: CASSLLAGTGNGNTIYF
clone size: .; J gene: TRBJ2-7; V gene: TRBV19; D gene: .; CDR3 DNA: TGTGCCAGTAGTGCCCGGGTGACAGGCGAATACGAGCAGTACTTC; CDR3 protein: CASSARVTGEYEQYF
clone size: .; J gene: TRBJ1-1; V gene: TRBV4-1; D gene: .; CDR3 DNA: TGCGCCAGCAGCCAAGCAAAGGGGAACACTGAAGCTTTCTTT; CDR3 protein: CASSQAKGNTEAFF
clone size: .; J gene: TRBJ2-1; V gene: TRBV3-1/TRBV3-2; D gene: .; CDR3 DNA: TGTGCCAGCAGCCCTAGCAGGAGCTCCTACAATGAGCAGTTCTTC; CDR3 protein: CASSPSRSSYNEQFF
clone size: .; J gene: TRBJ2-2; V gene: TRBV5-4; D gene: TRBD1; CDR3 DNA: TGTGCCAGCAGCTGGGACAGGTCAACCGGGGAGCTGTTTTTT; CDR3 protein: CASSWDRSTGELFF
clone size: .; J gene: TRBJ1-4; V gene: TRBV19; D gene: .; CDR3 DNA: TGTGCCAGTAGTATCGACACAGCTGCAACTAATGAAAAACTGTTTTTT; CDR3 protein: CASSIDTAATNEKLFF
clone size: .; J gene: TRBJ2-5; V gene: TRBV6-4; D gene: .; CDR3 DNA: TGTGCCAGCAGTGACTCTCCGAGAAGGCAGCTTCAAGAGACCCAGTACTTC; CDR3 protein: CASSDSPRRQLQETQYF
clone size: .; J gene: TRBJ1-1; V gene: TRBV6-5; D gene: .; CDR3 DNA: TGTGCCAGCAGGGGCAGGACTGAAGCTTTCTTT; CDR3 protein: CASRGRTEAFF
clone size: .; J gene: TRBJ2-6; V gene: TRBV9; D gene: .; CDR3 DNA: TGTGCCAGCAGCGTAGGGGGGACCGGGGCCAACGTCCTGACTTTC; CDR3 protein: CASSVGGTGANVLTF